This T cell receptor (beta chain) was documented in a study of beta chain features in type 1 diabetes. Study summary: Cell yields, gender and age were comparable in patients and healthy donors. Cells sorted and examined across all samples totaled approximately 100 million.

This clone has more than one count but fewer than ten. The V end was cut by 5 bases, the J end by 0 bases, with 11 bases between. The CDR3 is 15 amino acids. Germline-derived CDR1 and CDR2 are SGHAT and FQNNGV. Expressed TCRB transcripts were sequenced because the entire RNA isolate underwent reverse transcription. Generated by immunoSEQ multiplex PCR, the TCRdb table keeps only in-frame clones and is missing some. The sample lists hundreds of thousands of clones, around 16% occurring once. Averaging roughly 120 mL, one heparinised blood draw came from each individual donor. The sample taken for sequencing was naive CD4+ T cells from blood. This chain joins TRBV11-2 and TRBJ2-1, with D uncertain. This receptor was obtained from a man aged 18 to 30 in good health. CDR3 coding DNA: TGTGCCAGCAGCCCCCGCTCGGGCTCCTACAATGAGCAGTTCTTC. Translated: CASSPRSGSYNEQFF.